Presented here are 5 T cell receptor beta chains from one specimen sequenced in a study of massively parallel sequencing of T cell beta chains. TCRdb fed the 5' RACE reads into MiXCR, producing one record per CDR3 protein. The table has approximately 4,000 distinct CDR3 sequences, about 37% seen once. Sequencing was done on a sample of commercial RNA from peripheral blood pooled from many donors. The receptors here all came from a pool of human donors in good health; the sample was commercial RNA pooled from many donors.

This clonotype turned up a few times. The chain carries TRBV29-1 and TRBJ2-4; D unresolved. The ends were cut back, 0 bases at V and 6 bases at J, with 6 bases in the middle. Germline V gives CDR1 SQVTM, CDR2 ANQGSEA. The CDR3 is 12 residues long. In nucleotides, the CDR3 is TGCAGCGTTGAAGATTTGGGAAACATTCAGTACTTC. It encodes CSVEDLGNIQYF.

The chain is built from TRBV29-1 and TRBJ2-5, with TRBD2 as a possible D gene (7 bases). V shed 3 bases and J shed 3 bases, with 11 bases lying between them. In germline, CDR1 is SQVTM, CDR2 ANQGSEA. This CDR3 is built from 13 residues. The CDR3 DNA reads TGCAGCGTTGACGGGGGGCGAGAAGAGACCCAGTACTTC. It translates to CSVDGGREETQYF.

This clonotype has only one observation. J is TRBJ2-7 and V is TRBV7-2; 7 nucleotides match TRBD2. This CDR3 is 13 amino acids long. Trimming took 4 bases from V and 6 from J; bases not matched to a gene: 6. Germline CDR1 reads SGHTA; CDR2 reads FQGNSA. The CDR3 spells CASSYWGGSEQYF. The CDR3 region has the DNA TGTGCCAGCAGCTATTGGGGGGGATCCGAGCAGTACTTC.

The rearrangement links TRBV6-4 to TRBJ2-5; TRBD1 agrees at 7 bases. CDR3 size: 13 residues. After removal of 7 bases from V and 2 bases from J, the junction contained 4 bases not matched to a gene. Germline CDR1 MRHNA, CDR2 SNTAGT. CDR3 coding DNA: TGTGCCAGCACCGTGACAGGGCAAGAGACCCAGTACTTC. This encodes CASTVTGQETQYF.

V usage is TRBV7-1 and J usage is TRBJ2-7, with 10 bases that match TRBD1. TRBV7-1 is filed as an ORF, its function uncertain. Unmatched junction bases numbered 4, after V lost 3 bases and J lost 5 bases. The CDR3 extends over 14 amino acids. In nucleotides, the CDR3 is TGTGCCAGCAGCTCGTCCGGGACAGGGGACGAGCAGTACTTC. It translates to CASSSSGTGDEQYF.